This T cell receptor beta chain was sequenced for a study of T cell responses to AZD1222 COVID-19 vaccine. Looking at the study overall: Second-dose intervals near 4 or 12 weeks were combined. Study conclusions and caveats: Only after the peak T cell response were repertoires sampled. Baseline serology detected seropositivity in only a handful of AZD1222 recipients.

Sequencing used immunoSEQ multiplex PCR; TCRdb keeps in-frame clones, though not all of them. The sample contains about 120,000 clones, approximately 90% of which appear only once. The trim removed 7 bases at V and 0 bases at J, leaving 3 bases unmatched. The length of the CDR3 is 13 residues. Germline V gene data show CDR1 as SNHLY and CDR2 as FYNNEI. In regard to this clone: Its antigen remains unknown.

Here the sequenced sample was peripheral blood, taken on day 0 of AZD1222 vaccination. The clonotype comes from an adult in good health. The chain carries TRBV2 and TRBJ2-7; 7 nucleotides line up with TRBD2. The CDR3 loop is CASKRDYSYEQYF. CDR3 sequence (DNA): TGTGCCAGCAAAAGGGACTACTCCTACGAGCAGTACTTC.